The TCR beta chain described here comes from a study of blood T cell repertoires in COVID-19. On the study more broadly: In each case, the material was cDNA or gDNA derived from T cells, B-cell-depleted T cells, or PBMCs.

Participant age was roughly 18 to 100 years, and participants resided in 25 or so US areas. Recovered status applied to Cohort 3 donors who had two consecutive negative PCRs. It also applied to those with clearance or with symptom resolution. Authors' data handling: Amplified reference gene primers provided the basis for estimating nucleated cell counts. This table comes from immunoSEQ multiplex PCR, and its TCRdb copy is limited to in-frame clones, with some not included. V and J calls and clone size are as listed in that table; D and trimming were resolved from the DNA. The sample has roughly 250,000 clones; 75% to 95% are singletons. The CDR3 consists of 15 residues. The V end was cut by 4 bases, the J end by 2 bases, with 15 bases between. Germline CDR1 reads MNHEY; CDR2 reads SMNVEV (reference sequence).

This receptor was taken from a woman aged 18 to 35 who had recovered from COVID-19. Sample: PBMCs or T cells enriched from blood (not recorded which). This chain connects TRBV27 to TRBJ2-7, with unresolved D. The CDR3 DNA follows: TGTGCCAGCAGTTCCACCGCCGTTAGTACCTACGAGCAGTACTTC. It yields the protein CASSSTAVSTYEQYF.